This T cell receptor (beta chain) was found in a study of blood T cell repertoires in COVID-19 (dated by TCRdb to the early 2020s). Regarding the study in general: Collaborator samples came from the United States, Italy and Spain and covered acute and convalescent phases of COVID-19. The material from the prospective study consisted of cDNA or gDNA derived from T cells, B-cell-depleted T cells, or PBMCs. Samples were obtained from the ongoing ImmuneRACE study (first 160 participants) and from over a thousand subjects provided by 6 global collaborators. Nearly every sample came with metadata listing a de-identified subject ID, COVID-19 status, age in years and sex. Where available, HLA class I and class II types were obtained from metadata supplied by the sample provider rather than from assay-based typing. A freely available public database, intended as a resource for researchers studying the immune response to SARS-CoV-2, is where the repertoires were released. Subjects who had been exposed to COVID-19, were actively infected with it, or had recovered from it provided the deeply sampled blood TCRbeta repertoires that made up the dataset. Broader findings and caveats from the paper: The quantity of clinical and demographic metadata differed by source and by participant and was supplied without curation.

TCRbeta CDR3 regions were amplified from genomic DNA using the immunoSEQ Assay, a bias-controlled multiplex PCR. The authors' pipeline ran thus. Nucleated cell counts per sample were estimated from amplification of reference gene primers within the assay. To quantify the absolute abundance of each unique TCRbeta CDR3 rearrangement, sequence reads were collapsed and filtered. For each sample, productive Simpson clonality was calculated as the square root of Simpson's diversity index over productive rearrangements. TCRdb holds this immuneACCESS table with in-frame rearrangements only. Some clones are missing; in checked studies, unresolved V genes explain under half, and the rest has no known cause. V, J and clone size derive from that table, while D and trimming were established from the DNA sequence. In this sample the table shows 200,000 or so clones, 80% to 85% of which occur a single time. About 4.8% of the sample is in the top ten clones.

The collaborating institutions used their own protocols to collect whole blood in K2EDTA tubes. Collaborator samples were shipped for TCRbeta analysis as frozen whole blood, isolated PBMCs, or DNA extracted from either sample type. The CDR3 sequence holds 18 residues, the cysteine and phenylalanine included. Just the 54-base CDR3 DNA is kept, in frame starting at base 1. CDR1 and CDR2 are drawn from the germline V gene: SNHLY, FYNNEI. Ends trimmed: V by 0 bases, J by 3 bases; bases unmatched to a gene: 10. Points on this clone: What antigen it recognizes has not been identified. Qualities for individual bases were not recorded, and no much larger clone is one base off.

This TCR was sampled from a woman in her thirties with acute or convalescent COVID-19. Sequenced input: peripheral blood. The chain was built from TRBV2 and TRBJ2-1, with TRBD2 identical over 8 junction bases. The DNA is TGTGCCAGCAGTGAAGCGCGAATAGCGGGAAATAACTACAATGAGCAGTTCTTC. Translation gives CASSEARIAGNNYNEQFF.